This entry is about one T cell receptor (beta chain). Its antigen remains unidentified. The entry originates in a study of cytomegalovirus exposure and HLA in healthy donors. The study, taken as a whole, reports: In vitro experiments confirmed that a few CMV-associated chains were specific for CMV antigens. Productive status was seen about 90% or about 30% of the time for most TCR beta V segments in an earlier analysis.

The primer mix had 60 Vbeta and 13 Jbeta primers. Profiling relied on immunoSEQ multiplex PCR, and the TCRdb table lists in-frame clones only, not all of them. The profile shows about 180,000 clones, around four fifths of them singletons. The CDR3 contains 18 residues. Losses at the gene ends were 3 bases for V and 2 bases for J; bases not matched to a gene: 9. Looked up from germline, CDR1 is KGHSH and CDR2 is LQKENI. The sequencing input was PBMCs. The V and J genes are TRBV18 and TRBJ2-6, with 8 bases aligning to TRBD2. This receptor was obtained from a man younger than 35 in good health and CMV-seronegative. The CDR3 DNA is TGTGCCAGCTCACCTCCGGGGGGGCTTGGGGCTGGGGCCAACGTCCTGACTTTC. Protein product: CASSPPGGLGAGANVLTF.